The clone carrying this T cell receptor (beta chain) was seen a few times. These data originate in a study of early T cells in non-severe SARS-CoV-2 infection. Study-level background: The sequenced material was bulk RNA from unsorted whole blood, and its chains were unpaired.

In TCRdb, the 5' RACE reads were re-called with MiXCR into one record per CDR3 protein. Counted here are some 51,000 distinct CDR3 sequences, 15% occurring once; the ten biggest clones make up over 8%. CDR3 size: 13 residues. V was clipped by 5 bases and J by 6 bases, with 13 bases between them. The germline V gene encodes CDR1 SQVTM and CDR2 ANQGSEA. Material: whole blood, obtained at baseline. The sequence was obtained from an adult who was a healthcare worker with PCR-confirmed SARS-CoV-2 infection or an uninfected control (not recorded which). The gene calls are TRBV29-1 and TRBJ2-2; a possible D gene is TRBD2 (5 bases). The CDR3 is CSVNTRSPGELFF. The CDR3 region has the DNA TGCAGCGTTAATACTAGGAGTCCCGGGGAGCTGTTTTTT.